The TCR beta chain under discussion was sequenced for a study of T cells in Graves' hyperthyroidism and ophthalmopathy. Study findings and constraints: Progression to ophthalmopathy was predicted a median of approximately 6.4 months early.

RNA transcripts were the template for amplifying TCR beta CDR3 regions. The HTBI set primed first-round TCR CDR3 RT-PCR. TCRdb independently ran MiXCR on the multiplex PCR reads; one entry per CDR3 protein. The sample records around 700,000 distinct CDR3 sequences, just over 35% being singletons. This clonotype was counted at least ten times. Its antigen remains unidentified. The TCR originated in a woman between 40 and 55 years old with Graves' hyperthyroidism. Material for sequencing was blood.

The CDR3 reads CAISESDRNGYTF. The CDR3 region has the DNA TGTGCCATCAGTGAGTCAGACCGCAATGGCTACACCTTC. This rearrangement joins TRBV10-3 to TRBJ1-2; D remains unclear. CDR3 size: 13 residues. The V and J ends lost 0 bases and 6 bases respectively, with 8 bases between them. Germline V gene sequence: CDR1 ENHRY, CDR2 SYGVKD.